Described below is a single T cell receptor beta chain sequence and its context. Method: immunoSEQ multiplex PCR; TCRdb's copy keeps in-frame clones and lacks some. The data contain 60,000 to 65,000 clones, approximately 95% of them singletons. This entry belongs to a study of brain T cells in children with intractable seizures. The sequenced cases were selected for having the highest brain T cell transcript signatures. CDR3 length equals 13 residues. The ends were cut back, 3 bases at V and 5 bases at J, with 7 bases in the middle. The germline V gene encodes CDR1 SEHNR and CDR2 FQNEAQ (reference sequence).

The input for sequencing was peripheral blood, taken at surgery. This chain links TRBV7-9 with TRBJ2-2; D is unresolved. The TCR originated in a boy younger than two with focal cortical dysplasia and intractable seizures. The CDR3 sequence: CASSFPLTGELFF. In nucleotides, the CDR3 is TGTGCCAGCAGCTTCCCTTTGACCGGGGAGCTGTTTTTT.